This T cell receptor (beta chain) is from a study of breast tumors, draining lymph nodes, adjacent tissues. Study conclusions and caveats: Most tumor T cells seemingly derive from lymph node, then expand in tumor. Compared with lymph nodes, tumors were less diverse; compared with nontumor tissue, more. The lymph node origin of tumor T cells was framed as consistent with a hypothesis, not demonstrated.

MiXCR was run by TCRdb on the multiplex PCR reads, yielding one entry per CDR3 protein. This table holds 20,000 to 25,000 distinct CDR3 sequences, about 41% found once. This clonotype showed up many times. Its antigen is not identified. The sample taken for sequencing was breast tumor tissue. This TCR was sampled from a female donor with breast cancer. Some clones in this sample may be carry-over from other donors' samples.

The CDR3 bases are TGCGCCAGCAGCCACACCTCCGGGACACACTTACCCTACGAGCAGTACTTC. Translated, it gives CASSHTSGTHLPYEQYF. V usage is TRBV5-1 and J usage is TRBJ2-7; TRBD1 might be the D (6 bases). Trimming removed 4 bases from V and 2 bases from J, with 22 bases in between. This CDR3 region has 17 residues. Germline assignment: CDR1 SGHRS and CDR2 YFSETQ.